The rows below give T cell receptor beta chains drawn from one sample of a study of T cell responses to AZD1222 COVID-19 vaccine. Some clones are missing from TCRdb's copy, which holds only in-frame ones; the method was immunoSEQ multiplex PCR. The table records around 140,000 clones, 85% to 95% of them present only once. The material was peripheral blood, obtained on day 0 of MenACWY control vaccination. These receptors were obtained from an adult in good health. Both conserved end residues are part of each CDR3. D genes are given only for firm matches. For some rows the clone size is stated as once, few or many, or as a class when expanded; others skip it.

d_gene: NA
v_gene: TRBV2
j_gene: TRBJ2-2
len: 14
abundance: once
CDR3aa: CASRTDFNTGELFF
CDR3nt: TGTGCCAGCAGAACGGATTTTAACACCGGGGAGCTGTTTTTT

d_gene: NA
v_gene: TRBV6-2/TRBV6-3
j_gene: TRBJ1-2
len: 12
abundance: once
CDR3aa: CASSRQHYGYTF
CDR3nt: TGTGCCAGCAGCAGACAGCACTATGGCTACACCTTC

d_gene: NA
v_gene: TRBV3-1/TRBV3-2
j_gene: TRBJ2-5
len: 12
abundance: NA
CDR3aa: CASSQDQETQYF
CDR3nt: TGTGCCAGCAGCCAAGACCAAGAGACCCAGTACTTC

d_gene: NA
v_gene: TRBV9
j_gene: TRBJ2-3
len: 14
abundance: once
CDR3aa: CASSVVPSGDTQYF
CDR3nt: TGTGCCAGCAGCGTAGTCCCTTCGGGAGATACGCAGTATTTT

d_gene: NA
v_gene: TRBV2
j_gene: TRBJ1-4
len: 14
abundance: few
CDR3aa: CASSGPDGNEKLFF
CDR3nt: TGTGCCAGCAGTGGGCCTGACGGGAATGAAAAACTGTTTTTT

d_gene: NA
v_gene: TRBV3-1/TRBV3-2
j_gene: TRBJ1-6
len: 15
abundance: NA
CDR3aa: CASSQGWGEDSPLHF
CDR3nt: TGTGCCAGCAGCCAGGGGTGGGGGGAGGATTCACCCCTCCACTTT

d_gene: TRBD2
v_gene: TRBV6-4
j_gene: TRBJ2-2
len: 15
abundance: NA
CDR3aa: CASSSGTENTGELFF
CDR3nt: TGTGCCAGCAGTAGCGGGACTGAGAACACCGGGGAGCTGTTTTTT

d_gene: NA
v_gene: TRBV2
j_gene: TRBJ1-1
len: 15
abundance: NA
CDR3aa: CASSDGPKMNTEAFF
CDR3nt: TGTGCCAGCAGTGATGGACCTAAAATGAACACTGAAGCTTTCTTT

d_gene: TRBD1
v_gene: TRBV4-1
j_gene: TRBJ1-2
len: 14
abundance: NA
CDR3aa: CASSPAGTVVGYTF
CDR3nt: TGCGCCAGCAGCCCCGCCGGGACAGTGGTTGGCTACACCTTC

d_gene: TRBD1
v_gene: TRBV7-3
j_gene: TRBJ1-6
len: 15
abundance: NA
CDR3aa: CASSLGGQINSPLHF
CDR3nt: TGTGCCAGCAGCTTGGGGGGACAGATTAATTCACCCCTCCACTTT

d_gene: NA
v_gene: TRBV7-6
j_gene: TRBJ2-5
len: 15
abundance: NA
CDR3aa: CASSLSGRALETQYF
CDR3nt: TGTGCCAGCAGCTTGTCAGGGCGAGCGCTGGAGACCCAGTACTTC

d_gene: TRBD1
v_gene: TRBV5-1
j_gene: TRBJ2-5
len: 15
abundance: NA
CDR3aa: CASSLQGGEKETQYF
CDR3nt: TGCGCCAGCAGCTTGCAAGGGGGCGAAAAAGAGACCCAGTACTTC

d_gene: TRBD2
v_gene: TRBV19
j_gene: TRBJ2-1
len: 17
abundance: NA
CDR3aa: CASTPPVGGGSYNEQFF
CDR3nt: TGTGCCAGTACCCCCCCGGTCGGGGGGGGTTCCTACAATGAGCAGTTCTTC

d_gene: NA
v_gene: TRBV4-3
j_gene: TRBJ1-2
len: 16
abundance: NA
CDR3aa: CASSQDIQGGNYGYTF
CDR3nt: TGCGCCAGCAGCCAAGATATACAGGGAGGAAACTATGGCTACACCTTC

d_gene: NA
v_gene: TRBV15
j_gene: TRBJ2-5
len: 14
abundance: NA
CDR3aa: CATSRNRGPETQYF
CDR3nt: TGTGCCACCAGCAGAAATCGGGGGCCGGAGACCCAGTACTTC

d_gene: TRBD1
v_gene: TRBV5-5
j_gene: TRBJ2-7
len: 16
abundance: NA
CDR3aa: CASSFRTGASSYEQYF
CDR3nt: TGTGCCAGCAGCTTTCGAACAGGGGCGAGCTCCTACGAGCAGTACTTC

d_gene: NA
v_gene: TRBV4-2
j_gene: TRBJ1-3
len: 15
abundance: NA
CDR3aa: CASSQERGEGNTIYF
CDR3nt: TGTGCCAGCAGCCAAGAACGGGGGGAAGGAAACACCATATATTTT

d_gene: TRBD1
v_gene: TRBV6-5
j_gene: TRBJ1-2
len: 14
abundance: NA
CDR3aa: CASSPAGGDDGYTF
CDR3nt: TGTGCCAGCAGTCCGGCAGGGGGTGACGATGGCTACACCTTC

d_gene: NA
v_gene: TRBV5-1
j_gene: TRBJ1-6
len: 16
abundance: NA
CDR3aa: CASSLAPGIHNSPLHF
CDR3nt: TGCGCCAGCAGCTTGGCTCCGGGAATCCATAATTCACCCCTCCACTTT

d_gene: NA
v_gene: TRBV3-1/TRBV3-2
j_gene: TRBJ2-1
len: 14
abundance: NA
CDR3aa: CASSVRDRGNEQFF
CDR3nt: TGTGCCAGCAGCGTAAGGGATAGGGGCAATGAGCAGTTCTTC

d_gene: NA
v_gene: TRBV3-1/TRBV3-2
j_gene: TRBJ1-2
len: 17
abundance: few
CDR3aa: CASSTRDTLFSNYGYTF
CDR3nt: TGTGCCAGCAGCACCCGGGACACGCTTTTCTCTAACTATGGCTACACCTTC

d_gene: NA
v_gene: TRBV5-1
j_gene: TRBJ1-2
len: 14
abundance: NA
CDR3aa: CASSLRGTSYGYTF
CDR3nt: TGCGCCAGCAGCTTGAGGGGAACAAGCTATGGCTACACCTTC

d_gene: TRBD2
v_gene: TRBV5-1
j_gene: TRBJ2-7
len: 14
abundance: NA
CDR3aa: CASSLTAGASEQYF
CDR3nt: TGCGCCAGCAGCTTAACAGCGGGAGCGTCCGAGCAGTACTTC

d_gene: NA
v_gene: TRBV5-1
j_gene: TRBJ1-1
len: 16
abundance: NA
CDR3aa: CASSLEPGTANTEAFF
CDR3nt: TGCGCCAGCAGCTTGGAACCCGGGACGGCGAACACTGAAGCTTTCTTT

d_gene: NA
v_gene: TRBV5-8
j_gene: TRBJ1-2
len: 12
abundance: NA
CDR3aa: CASSLGGDGYTF
CDR3nt: TGTGCCAGCAGCTTGGGGGGGGATGGCTACACCTTC

d_gene: NA
v_gene: TRBV2
j_gene: TRBJ1-5
len: 13
abundance: NA
CDR3aa: CASKQDSNQPQHF
CDR3nt: TGTGCCTCGAAACAGGATAGCAATCAGCCCCAGCATTTT

d_gene: TRBD1
v_gene: TRBV19
j_gene: TRBJ1-6
len: 14
abundance: NA
CDR3aa: CASSIGQDNSPLHF
CDR3nt: TGTGCCAGTAGCATCGGACAGGATAATTCACCCCTCCACTTT

d_gene: NA
v_gene: TRBV11-3
j_gene: TRBJ2-1
len: 11
abundance: NA
CDR3aa: CASSLNNEQFF
CDR3nt: TGTGCCAGCAGCTTAAACAATGAGCAGTTCTTC

d_gene: NA
v_gene: TRBV30
j_gene: TRBJ1-1
len: 14
abundance: NA
CDR3aa: CAWTSRSWGTEAFF
CDR3nt: TGTGCCTGGACCTCCCGATCGTGGGGGACTGAAGCTTTCTTT

d_gene: NA
v_gene: TRBV30
j_gene: TRBJ2-7
len: 12
abundance: NA
CDR3aa: CAWSVVGFEQYF
CDR3nt: TGTGCCTGGAGTGTTGTGGGGTTCGAGCAGTACTTC

d_gene: TRBD1
v_gene: TRBV6-1
j_gene: TRBJ2-1
len: 15
abundance: few
CDR3aa: CASSETGRTGNEQFF
CDR3nt: TGTGCCAGCAGTGAGACAGGGCGTACAGGCAATGAGCAGTTCTTC

d_gene: NA
v_gene: TRBV28
j_gene: TRBJ2-1
len: 11
abundance: NA
CDR3aa: CATQGYNEQFF
CDR3nt: TGTGCCACCCAAGGTTACAATGAGCAGTTCTTC

d_gene: NA
v_gene: TRBV2
j_gene: TRBJ2-1
len: 13
abundance: NA
CDR3aa: CASRQGLVNEQFF
CDR3nt: TGTGCCAGCAGGCAGGGCCTCGTCAATGAGCAGTTCTTC

d_gene: NA
v_gene: TRBV20-1
j_gene: TRBJ2-7
len: 11
abundance: NA
CDR3aa: CSAERQVEQYF
CDR3nt: TGCAGTGCGGAGAGACAGGTCGAGCAGTACTTC

d_gene: TRBD1
v_gene: TRBV6-5
j_gene: TRBJ1-1
len: 14
abundance: NA
CDR3aa: CASSRDRVNTEAFF
CDR3nt: TGTGCCAGCAGTAGGGACAGGGTGAACACTGAAGCTTTCTTT

d_gene: NA
v_gene: TRBV5-1
j_gene: TRBJ1-2
len: 14
abundance: NA
CDR3aa: CASSHAGVSYGYTF
CDR3nt: TGCGCCAGCAGCCACGCGGGGGTTTCCTATGGCTACACCTTC

d_gene: NA
v_gene: TRBV5-5
j_gene: TRBJ2-2
len: 13
abundance: NA
CDR3aa: CASSLEGAGELFF
CDR3nt: TGTGCCAGCAGCCTTGAAGGGGCCGGGGAGCTGTTTTTT

d_gene: TRBD1
v_gene: TRBV9
j_gene: TRBJ1-6
len: 16
abundance: NA
CDR3aa: CASSVAGTGLNSPLHF
CDR3nt: TGTGCCAGCAGCGTAGCCGGGACAGGGTTGAATTCACCCCTCCACTTT

d_gene: NA
v_gene: TRBV5-4
j_gene: TRBJ2-2
len: 14
abundance: NA
CDR3aa: CASSPLSDTGELFF
CDR3nt: TGTGCCAGCAGCCCCCTGTCAGACACCGGGGAGCTGTTTTTT

d_gene: NA
v_gene: TRBV7-3
j_gene: TRBJ1-1
len: 14
abundance: NA
CDR3aa: CASSSGSPNAEAFF
CDR3nt: TGTGCCAGCAGCTCCGGGAGCCCGAACGCTGAAGCTTTCTTT

d_gene: TRBD1
v_gene: TRBV6-5
j_gene: TRBJ1-5
len: 15
abundance: NA
CDR3aa: CASSLTGDGNQPQHF
CDR3nt: TGTGCCAGCAGTTTGACAGGGGATGGCAATCAGCCCCAGCATTTT

d_gene: NA
v_gene: TRBV12-3/TRBV12-4
j_gene: TRBJ1-2
len: 13
abundance: NA
CDR3aa: CASRRGSVYGYTF
CDR3nt: TGTGCCAGCAGGCGGGGATCAGTCTATGGCTACACCTTC